The clone carrying this T cell receptor (beta chain) was found once. The data belong to a study of shared clonotypes between healthy human individuals. Naive CD8 isolation took CD45RO-negative cells positively selected for CCR7 and excluded terminally differentiated effector memory CD45RA+ cells. All donors were healthy HIV-negative adults lacking recent acute infections or vaccinations. Trimming removed 2 bases from V and 7 bases from J, with 15 bases in between. The CDR3 is made up of 14 amino acids. The germline gives CDR1 MGHRA, CDR2 YSYEKL. Here immunoSEQ multiplex PCR was the method, and the copy in TCRdb shows in-frame clones only, minus some. The data contain around 600,000 clones, approximately 96% of them singletons.

The sequenced sample was naive CD8+ T cells sorted from blood. This TCR was sampled from a woman in her 30s in good health. The rearrangement uses TRBV4-1 and TRBJ2-7, with D possibly TRBD2 on 5 matching bases. Written as DNA, the CDR3 is TGCGCCAGCAGCCAAAGGACTCTTTCCGGGGAGCAGTACTTC. Its protein is CASSQRTLSGEQYF.